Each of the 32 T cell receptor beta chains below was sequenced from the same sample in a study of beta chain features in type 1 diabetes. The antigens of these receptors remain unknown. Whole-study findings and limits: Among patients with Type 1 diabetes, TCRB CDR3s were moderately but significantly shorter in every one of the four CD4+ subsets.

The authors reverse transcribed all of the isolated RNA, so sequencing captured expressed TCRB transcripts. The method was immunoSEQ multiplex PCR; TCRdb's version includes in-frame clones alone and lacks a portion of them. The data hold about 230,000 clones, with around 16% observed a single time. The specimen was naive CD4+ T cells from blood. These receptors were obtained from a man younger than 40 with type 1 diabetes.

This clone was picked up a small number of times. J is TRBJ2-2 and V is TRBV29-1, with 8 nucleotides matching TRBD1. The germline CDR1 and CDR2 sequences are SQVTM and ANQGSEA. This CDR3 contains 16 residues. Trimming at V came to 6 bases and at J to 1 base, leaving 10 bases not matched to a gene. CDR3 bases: TGCAGCGTCCCACCTCCCGGGACAGGGAACACCGGGGAGCTGTTTTTT. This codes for CSVPPPGTGNTGELFF.

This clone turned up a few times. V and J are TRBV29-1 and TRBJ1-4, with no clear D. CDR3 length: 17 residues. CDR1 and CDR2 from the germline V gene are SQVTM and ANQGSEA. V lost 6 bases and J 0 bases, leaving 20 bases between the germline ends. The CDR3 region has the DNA TGCAGCGTCCTCCTGGGGTGGCCATTTCCAACTAATGAAAAACTGTTTTTT. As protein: CSVLLGWPFPTNEKLFF. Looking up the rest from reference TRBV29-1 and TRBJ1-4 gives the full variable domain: SAVISQKPSRDICQRGTSLTIQCQVDSQVTMMFWYRQQPGQSLTLIATANQGSEATYESGFVIDKFPISRPNLTFSTLTVSNMSPEDSSIYLCSVLLGWPFPTNEKLFFGSGTQLSVL.

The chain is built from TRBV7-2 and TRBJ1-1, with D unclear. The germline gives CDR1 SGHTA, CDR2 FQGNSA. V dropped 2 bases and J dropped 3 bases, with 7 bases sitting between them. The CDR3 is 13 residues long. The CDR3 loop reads CASSLMLYTEAFF. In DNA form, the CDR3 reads TGTGCCAGCAGCTTAATGTTGTACACTGAAGCTTTCTTT.

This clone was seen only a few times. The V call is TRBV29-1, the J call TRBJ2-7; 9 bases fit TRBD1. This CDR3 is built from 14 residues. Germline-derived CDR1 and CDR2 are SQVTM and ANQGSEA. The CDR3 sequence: CSAVRDRDIYEQYF. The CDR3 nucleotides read TGCAGTGCCGTCAGGGACAGGGACATATACGAGCAGTACTTC.

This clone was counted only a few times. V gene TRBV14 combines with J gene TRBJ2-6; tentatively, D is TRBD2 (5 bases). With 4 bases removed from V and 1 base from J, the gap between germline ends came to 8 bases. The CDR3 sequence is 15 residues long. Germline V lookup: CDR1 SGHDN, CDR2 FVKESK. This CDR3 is CASSLGGSGANVLTF. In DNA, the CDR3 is TGTGCCAGCAGCCTCGGAGGTTCTGGGGCCAACGTCCTGACTTTC.

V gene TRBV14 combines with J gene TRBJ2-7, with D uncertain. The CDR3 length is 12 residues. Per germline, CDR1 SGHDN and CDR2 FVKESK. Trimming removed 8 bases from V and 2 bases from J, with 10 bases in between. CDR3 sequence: CASLPWTYEQYF. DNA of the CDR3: TGTGCCAGCCTCCCCTGGACCTACGAGCAGTACTTC.

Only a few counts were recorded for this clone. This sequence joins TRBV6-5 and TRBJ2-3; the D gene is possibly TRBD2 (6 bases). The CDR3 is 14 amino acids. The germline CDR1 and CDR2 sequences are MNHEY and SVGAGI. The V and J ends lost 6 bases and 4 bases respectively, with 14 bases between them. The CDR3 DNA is TGTGCCAGCAGCCTGGGGAGGACGGCAGATACGCAGTATTTT. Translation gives CASSLGRTADTQYF.

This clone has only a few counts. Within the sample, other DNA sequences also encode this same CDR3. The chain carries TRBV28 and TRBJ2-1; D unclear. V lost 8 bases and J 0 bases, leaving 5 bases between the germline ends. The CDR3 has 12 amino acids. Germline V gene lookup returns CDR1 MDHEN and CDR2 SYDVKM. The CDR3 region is CASGSSYNEQFF. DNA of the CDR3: TGTGCCAGCGGTAGCTCCTACAATGAGCAGTTCTTC.

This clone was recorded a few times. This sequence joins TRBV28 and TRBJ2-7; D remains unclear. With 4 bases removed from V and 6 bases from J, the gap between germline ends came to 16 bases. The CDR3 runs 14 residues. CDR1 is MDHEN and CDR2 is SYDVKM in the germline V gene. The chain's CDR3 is CASSSIFGVAEQYF. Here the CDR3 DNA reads TGTGCCAGCAGTTCGATTTTTGGGGTCGCCGAGCAGTACTTC.

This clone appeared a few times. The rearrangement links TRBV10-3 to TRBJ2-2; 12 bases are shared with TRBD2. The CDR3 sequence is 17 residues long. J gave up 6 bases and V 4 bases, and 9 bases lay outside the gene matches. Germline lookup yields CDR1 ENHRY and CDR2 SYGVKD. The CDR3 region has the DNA TGTGCCATCAGTGTACAACTAGCGGGAGGAATGGCCGGGGAGCTGTTTTTT. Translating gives CAISVQLAGGMAGELFF.

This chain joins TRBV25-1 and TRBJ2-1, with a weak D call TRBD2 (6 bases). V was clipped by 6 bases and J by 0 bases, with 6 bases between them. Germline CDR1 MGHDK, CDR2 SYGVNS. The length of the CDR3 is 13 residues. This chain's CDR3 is CASSGSSYNEQFF. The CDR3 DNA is TGTGCCAGCAGCGGGAGCTCCTACAATGAGCAGTTCTTC. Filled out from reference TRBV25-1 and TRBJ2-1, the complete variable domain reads EADIYQTPRYLVIGTGKKITLECSQTMGHDKMYWYQQDPGMELHLIHYSYGVNSTEKGDLSSESTVSRIRTEHFPLTLESARPSHTSQYLCASSGSSYNEQFFGPGTRLTVL.

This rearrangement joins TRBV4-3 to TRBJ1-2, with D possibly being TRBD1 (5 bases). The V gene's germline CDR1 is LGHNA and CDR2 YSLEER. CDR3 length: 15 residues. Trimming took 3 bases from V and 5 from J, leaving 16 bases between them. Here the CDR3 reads CASSQENQGRYGYTF. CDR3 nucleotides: TGCGCCAGCAGCCAGGAAAACCAGGGCCGTTATGGCTACACCTTC.

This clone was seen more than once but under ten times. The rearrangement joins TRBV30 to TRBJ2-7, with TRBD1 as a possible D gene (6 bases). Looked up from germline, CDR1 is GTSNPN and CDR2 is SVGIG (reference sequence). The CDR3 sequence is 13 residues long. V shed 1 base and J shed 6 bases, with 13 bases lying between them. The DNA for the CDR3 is TGTGCCTGGAGTGAACAGGGAACGGTCGAGCAGTACTTC. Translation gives CAWSEQGTVEQYF.

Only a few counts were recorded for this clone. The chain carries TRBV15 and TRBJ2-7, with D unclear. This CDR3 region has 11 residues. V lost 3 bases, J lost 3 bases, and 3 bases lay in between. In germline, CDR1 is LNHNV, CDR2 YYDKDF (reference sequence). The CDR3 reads CATSRYYEQYF. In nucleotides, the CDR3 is TGTGCCACCAGCAGGTACTACGAGCAGTACTTC. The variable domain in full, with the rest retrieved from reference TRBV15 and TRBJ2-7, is DAMVIQNPRYQVTQFGKPVTLSCSQTLNHNVMYWYQQKSSQAPKLLFHYYDKDFNNEADTPDNFQSRRPNTSFCFLDIRSPGLGDTAMYLCATSRYYEQYFGPGTRLTVT.

In nucleotides, the CDR3 is TGTGCCAGCAGCCCGACTAGCGGGAGCGGTGAGACCCAGTACTTC. The encoded protein is CASSPTSGSGETQYF. The chain has TRBV5-4 and TRBJ2-5; TRBD2 matches 12 bases. Germline loops: CDR1 SGHNT, CDR2 YYREEE (reference sequence). The CDR3 totals 15 residues. V was pared by 4 bases and J by 5 bases, with 6 bases of the junction left unmatched.

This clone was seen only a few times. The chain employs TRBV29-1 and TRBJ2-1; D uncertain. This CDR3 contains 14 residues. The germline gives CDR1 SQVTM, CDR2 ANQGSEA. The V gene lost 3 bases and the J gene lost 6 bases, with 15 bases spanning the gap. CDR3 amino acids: CSVEVGLATNEQFF. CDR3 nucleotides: TGCAGCGTTGAGGTGGGTCTGGCAACCAATGAGCAGTTCTTC.

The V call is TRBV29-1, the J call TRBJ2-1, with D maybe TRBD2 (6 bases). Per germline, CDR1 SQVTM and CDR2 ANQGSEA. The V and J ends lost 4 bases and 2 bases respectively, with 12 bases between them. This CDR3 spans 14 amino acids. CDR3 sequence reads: CSVVRDSAYNEQFF. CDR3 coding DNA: TGCAGCGTTGTACGGGACTCGGCCTACAATGAGCAGTTCTTC.

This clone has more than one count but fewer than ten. The CDR3 DNA reads TGTGCCAGCAGCCCCCCTAGCGGGAGGGCCTCTAACAATGAGCAGTTCTTC. Protein product: CASSPPSGRASNNEQFF. V gene TRBV7-2 combines with J gene TRBJ2-1; 12 bases match TRBD2. The ends lost 5 bases at V and 5 bases at J; junction bases unmatched: 10. The CDR3 sequence is 17 residues long. Per the germline V gene, CDR1 is SGHTA and CDR2 is FQGNSA.

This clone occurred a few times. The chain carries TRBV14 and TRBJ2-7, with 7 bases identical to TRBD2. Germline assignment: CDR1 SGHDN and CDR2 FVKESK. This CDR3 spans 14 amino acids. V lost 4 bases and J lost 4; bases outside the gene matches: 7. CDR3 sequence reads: CASSPTLGGYEQYF. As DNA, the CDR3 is TGTGCCAGCAGCCCGACCCTCGGGGGGTACGAGCAGTACTTC.

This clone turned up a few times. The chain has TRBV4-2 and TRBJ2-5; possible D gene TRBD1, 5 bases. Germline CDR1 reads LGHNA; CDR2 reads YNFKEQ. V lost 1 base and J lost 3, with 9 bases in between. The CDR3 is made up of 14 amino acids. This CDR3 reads CASSQGQGEETQYF. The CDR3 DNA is TGTGCCAGCAGCCAAGGCCAAGGGGAAGAGACCCAGTACTTC.

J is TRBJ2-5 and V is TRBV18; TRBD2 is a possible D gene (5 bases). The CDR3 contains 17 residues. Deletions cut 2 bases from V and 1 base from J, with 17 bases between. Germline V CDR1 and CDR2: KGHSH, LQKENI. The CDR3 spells CASSPAGMGSRQETQYF. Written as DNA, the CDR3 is TGTGCCAGCTCACCAGCGGGCATGGGTAGTCGCCAAGAGACCCAGTACTTC.

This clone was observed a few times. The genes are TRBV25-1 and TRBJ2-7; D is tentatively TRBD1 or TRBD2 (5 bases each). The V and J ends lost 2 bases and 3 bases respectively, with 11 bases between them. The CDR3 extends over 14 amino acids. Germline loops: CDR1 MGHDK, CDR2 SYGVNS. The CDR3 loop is CASSEVGANYEQYF. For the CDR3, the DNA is TGTGCCAGCAGTGAAGTCGGGGCCAACTACGAGCAGTACTTC.

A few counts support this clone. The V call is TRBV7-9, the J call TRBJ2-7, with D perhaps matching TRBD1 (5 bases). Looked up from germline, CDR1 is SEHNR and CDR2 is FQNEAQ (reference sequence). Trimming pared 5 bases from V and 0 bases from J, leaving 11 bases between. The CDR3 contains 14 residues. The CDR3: CASSHDRSSYEQYF. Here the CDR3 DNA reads TGTGCCAGCAGCCACGACAGAAGCTCCTACGAGCAGTACTTC.

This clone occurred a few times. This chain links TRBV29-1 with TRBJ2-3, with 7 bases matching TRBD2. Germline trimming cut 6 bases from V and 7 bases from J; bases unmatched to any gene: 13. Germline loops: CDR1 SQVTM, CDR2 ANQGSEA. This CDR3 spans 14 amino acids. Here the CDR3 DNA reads TGCAGCGTGAAACTAGCGAACGTTCCAAATACGCAGTATTTT. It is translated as CSVKLANVPNTQYF.

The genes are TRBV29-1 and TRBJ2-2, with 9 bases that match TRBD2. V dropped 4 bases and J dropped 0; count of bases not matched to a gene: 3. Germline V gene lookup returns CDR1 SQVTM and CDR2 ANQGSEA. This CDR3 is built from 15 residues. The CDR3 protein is CSVAGLATNTGELFF. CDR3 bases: TGCAGCGTTGCAGGACTAGCGACGAACACCGGGGAGCTGTTTTTT.

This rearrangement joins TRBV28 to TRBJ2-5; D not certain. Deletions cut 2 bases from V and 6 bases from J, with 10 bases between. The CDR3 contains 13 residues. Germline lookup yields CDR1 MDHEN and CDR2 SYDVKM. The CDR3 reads CASSLGQLKTQYF. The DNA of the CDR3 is TGTGCCAGCAGTTTAGGCCAGTTGAAGACCCAGTACTTC.

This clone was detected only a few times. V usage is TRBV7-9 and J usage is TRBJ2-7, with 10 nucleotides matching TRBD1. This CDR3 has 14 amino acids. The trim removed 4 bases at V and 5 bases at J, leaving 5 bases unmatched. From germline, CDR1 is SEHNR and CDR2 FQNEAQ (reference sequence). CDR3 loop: CASSSGQGSNEQYF. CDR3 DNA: TGTGCCAGCAGCTCGGGACAGGGGTCCAACGAGCAGTACTTC.

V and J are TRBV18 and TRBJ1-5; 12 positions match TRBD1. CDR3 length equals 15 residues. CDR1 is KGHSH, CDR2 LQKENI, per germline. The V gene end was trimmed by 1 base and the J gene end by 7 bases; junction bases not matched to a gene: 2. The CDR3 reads CASSPRGQGAQPQHF. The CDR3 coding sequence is TGTGCCAGCTCACCACGGGGACAGGGGGCGCAGCCCCAGCATTTT.

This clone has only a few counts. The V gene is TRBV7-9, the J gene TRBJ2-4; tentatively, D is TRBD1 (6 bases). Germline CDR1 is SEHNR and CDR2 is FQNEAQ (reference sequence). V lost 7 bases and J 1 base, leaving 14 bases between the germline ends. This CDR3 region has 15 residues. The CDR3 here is CASTQTGPAKNIQYF. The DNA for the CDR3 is TGTGCCAGCACCCAAACAGGGCCCGCCAAAAACATTCAGTACTTC. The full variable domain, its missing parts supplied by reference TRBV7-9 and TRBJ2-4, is DTGVSQNPRHKITKRGQNVTFRCDPISEHNRLYWYRQTLGQGPEFLTYFQNEAQLEKSRLLSDRFSAERPKGSFSTLEIQRTEQGDSAMYLCASTQTGPAKNIQYFGAGTRLSVL.

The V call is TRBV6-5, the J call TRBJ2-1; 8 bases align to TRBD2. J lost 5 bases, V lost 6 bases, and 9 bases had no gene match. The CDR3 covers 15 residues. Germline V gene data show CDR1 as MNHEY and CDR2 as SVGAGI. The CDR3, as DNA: TGTGCCAGCAGCCAGCTAGCGGGCCAACACAATGAGCAGTTCTTC. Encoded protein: CASSQLAGQHNEQFF.

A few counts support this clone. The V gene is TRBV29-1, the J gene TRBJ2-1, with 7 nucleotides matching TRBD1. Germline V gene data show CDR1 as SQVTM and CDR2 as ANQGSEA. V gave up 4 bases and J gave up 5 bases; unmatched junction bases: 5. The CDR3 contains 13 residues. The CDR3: CSVAGTADNEQFF. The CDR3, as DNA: TGCAGCGTTGCCGGGACAGCAGACAATGAGCAGTTCTTC.

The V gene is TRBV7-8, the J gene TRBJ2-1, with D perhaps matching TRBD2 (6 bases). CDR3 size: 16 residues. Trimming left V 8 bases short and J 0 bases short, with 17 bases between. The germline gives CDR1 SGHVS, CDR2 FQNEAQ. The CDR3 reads CASLLWRVSSYNEQFF. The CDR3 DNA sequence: TGTGCCAGCCTTCTGTGGAGGGTAAGCTCCTACAATGAGCAGTTCTTC.